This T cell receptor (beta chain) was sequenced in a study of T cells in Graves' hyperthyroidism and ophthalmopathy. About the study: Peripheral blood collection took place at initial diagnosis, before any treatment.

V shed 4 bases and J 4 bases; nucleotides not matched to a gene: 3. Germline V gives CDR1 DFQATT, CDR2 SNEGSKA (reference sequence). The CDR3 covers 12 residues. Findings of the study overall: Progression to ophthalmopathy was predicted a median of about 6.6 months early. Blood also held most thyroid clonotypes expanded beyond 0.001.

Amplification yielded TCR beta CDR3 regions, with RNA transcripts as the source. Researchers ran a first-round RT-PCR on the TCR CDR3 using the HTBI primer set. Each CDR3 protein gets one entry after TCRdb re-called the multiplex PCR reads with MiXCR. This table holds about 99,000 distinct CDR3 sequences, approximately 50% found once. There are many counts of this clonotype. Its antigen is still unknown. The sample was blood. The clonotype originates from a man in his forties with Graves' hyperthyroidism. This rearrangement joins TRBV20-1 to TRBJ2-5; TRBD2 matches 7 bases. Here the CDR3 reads CSAIGLGETQYF. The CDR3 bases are TGCAGTGCTATCGGACTAGGAGAGACCCAGTACTTC.